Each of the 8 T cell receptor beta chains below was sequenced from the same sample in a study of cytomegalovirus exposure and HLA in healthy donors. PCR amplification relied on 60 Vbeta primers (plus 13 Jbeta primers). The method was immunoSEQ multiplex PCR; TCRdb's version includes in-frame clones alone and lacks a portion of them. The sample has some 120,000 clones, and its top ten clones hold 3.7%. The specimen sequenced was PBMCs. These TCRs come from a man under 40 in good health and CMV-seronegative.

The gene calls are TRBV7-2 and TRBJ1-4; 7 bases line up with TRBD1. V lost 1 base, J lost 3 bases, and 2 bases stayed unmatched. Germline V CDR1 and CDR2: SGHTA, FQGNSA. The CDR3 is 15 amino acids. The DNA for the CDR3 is TGTGCCAGCAGCTTAGAGGGGGCGGCTAATGAAAAACTGTTTTTT. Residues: CASSLEGAANEKLFF. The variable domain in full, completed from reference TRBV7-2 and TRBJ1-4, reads GAGVSQSPSNKVTEKGKDVELRCDPISGHTALYWYRQSLGQGLEFLIYFQGNSAPDKSGLPSDRFSAERTGGSVSTLTIQRTQQEDSAVYLCASSLEGAANEKLFFGSGTQLSVL.

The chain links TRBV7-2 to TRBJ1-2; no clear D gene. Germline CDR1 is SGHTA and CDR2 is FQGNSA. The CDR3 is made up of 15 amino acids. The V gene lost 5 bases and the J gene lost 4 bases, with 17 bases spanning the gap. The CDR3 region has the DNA TGTGCCAGCAGCCACGGGCGGAGGACGGCCTATGGCTACACCTTC. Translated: CASSHGRRTAYGYTF.

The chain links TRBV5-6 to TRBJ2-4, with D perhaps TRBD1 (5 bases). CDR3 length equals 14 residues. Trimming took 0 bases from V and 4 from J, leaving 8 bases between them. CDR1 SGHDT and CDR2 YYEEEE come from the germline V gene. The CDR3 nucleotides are TGTGCCAGCAGCTTGGGGGGCCCTAAAAACATTCAGTACTTC. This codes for CASSLGGPKNIQYF.

Here the CDR3 DNA reads TGTGCCAGCAGAACGGACAGGGGGGGAACGAACACCGGGGAGCTGTTTTTT. It is translated as CASRTDRGGTNTGELFF. The genes are TRBV28 and TRBJ2-2; 10 nucleotides line up with TRBD1. Germline assignment: CDR1 MDHEN and CDR2 SYDVKM. With 6 bases clipped from V and 0 bases from J, the junction kept 7 bases outside the gene matches. This CDR3 spans 17 amino acids.

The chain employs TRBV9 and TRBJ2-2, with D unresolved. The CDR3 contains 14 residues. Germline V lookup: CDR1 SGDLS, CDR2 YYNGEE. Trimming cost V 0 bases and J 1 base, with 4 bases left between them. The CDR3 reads CASSVDGNTGELFF. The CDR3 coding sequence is TGTGCCAGCAGCGTAGACGGGAACACCGGGGAGCTGTTTTTT.

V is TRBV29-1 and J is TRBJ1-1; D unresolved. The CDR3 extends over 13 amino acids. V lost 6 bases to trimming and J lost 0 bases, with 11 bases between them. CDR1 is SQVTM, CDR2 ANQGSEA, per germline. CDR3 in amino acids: CSVSDLMNTEAFF. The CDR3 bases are TGCAGCGTGAGCGACCTGATGAACACTGAAGCTTTCTTT.

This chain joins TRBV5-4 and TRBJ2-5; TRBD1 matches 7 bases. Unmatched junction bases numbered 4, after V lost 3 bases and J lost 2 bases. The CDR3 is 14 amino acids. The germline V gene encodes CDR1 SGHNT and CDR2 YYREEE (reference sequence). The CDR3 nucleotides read TGTGCCAGCAGCTCCGGGACAGCTCAAGAGACCCAGTACTTC. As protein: CASSSGTAQETQYF.

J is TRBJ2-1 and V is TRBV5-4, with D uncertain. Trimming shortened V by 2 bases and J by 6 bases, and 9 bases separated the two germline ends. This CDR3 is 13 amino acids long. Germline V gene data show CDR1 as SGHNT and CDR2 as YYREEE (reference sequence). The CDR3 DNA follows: TGTGCCAGCAGCTTACCCTCAGGCAATGAGCAGTTCTTC. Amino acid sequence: CASSLPSGNEQFF.